These 22 T cell receptor beta chains were all obtained from the same sample, sequenced in a study of blood T cell repertoires in COVID-19. TCRdb's table, derived via immunoSEQ multiplex PCR, lists solely in-frame clones and lacks some. The top ten clones hold over 8.5% of a sample with some 150,000 clones, 79% of them seen once. The source material was peripheral blood. These receptors were taken from a man in his forties or fifties with active or convalescent COVID-19.

The CDR3 reads CASSESSPSGQETQYF. DNA for the CDR3: TGTGCCAGCTCAGAATCCTCTCCTAGCGGGCAAGAGACCCAGTACTTC. The V gene is TRBV18, the J gene TRBJ2-5; 8 nucleotides line up with TRBD2. This CDR3 spans 16 amino acids. Trimming at V came to 5 bases and at J to 2 bases, leaving 10 bases not matched to a gene. Germline loops: CDR1 KGHSH, CDR2 LQKENI.

The V gene is TRBV7-6, the J gene TRBJ1-5, with 7 bases identical to TRBD1. The CDR3 spans 15 residues. CDR1 SGHVS and CDR2 FNYEAQ come from the germline V gene. Trimming removed 4 bases from V and 7 bases from J; junction bases left unmatched: 10. CDR3 sequence: CASSSRQGRGQPQHF. Written as DNA, the CDR3 is TGTGCCAGCAGCTCTAGACAGGGACGGGGGCAGCCCCAGCATTTT.

The rearrangement uses TRBV23-1 and TRBJ2-7, with 8 bases that match TRBD1. TRBV23-1 is marked as an open reading frame, function uncertain. V shed 4 bases, J shed 8 bases, and the junction held 16 bases outside the gene matches. The CDR3 runs 16 residues. For the CDR3, the DNA is TGCGCCAGCAGTCCCCCCGGCGGGACAGGTGACGTACAGCAGTACTTC. It codes for CASSPPGGTGDVQQYF.

This clone was counted once. This sequence joins TRBV29-1 and TRBJ2-7, with D maybe TRBD1 (6 bases). CDR3 length equals 14 residues. Trimming took 1 base from V and 2 from J, leaving 12 bases between them. Germline loops: CDR1 SQVTM, CDR2 ANQGSEA. The CDR3 bases are TGCAGCGTTGAAGGGGGCAGGGGAACCTACGAGCAGTACTTC. Residues: CSVEGGRGTYEQYF.

The V call is TRBV29-1, the J call TRBJ2-1; TRBD1 aligns across 8 bases. In germline, CDR1 is SQVTM, CDR2 ANQGSEA. The CDR3 runs 13 residues. With 7 bases clipped from V and 0 bases from J, the junction kept 2 bases outside the gene matches. CDR3 amino acids: CSATGGSYNEQFF. CDR3 bases: TGCAGCGCTACAGGGGGCTCCTACAATGAGCAGTTCTTC.

This clone was observed a handful of times. The genes are TRBV19 and TRBJ1-4; maybe TRBD1 (6 bases). Germline lookup yields CDR1 LNHDA and CDR2 SQIVND (reference sequence). V lost 6 bases and J lost 3, with 11 bases in between. This CDR3 region has 14 residues. The chain's CDR3 is CASSGGASNEKLFF. CDR3 sequence (DNA): TGTGCCAGTAGCGGGGGGGCTTCTAATGAAAAACTGTTTTTT.

In this sample, this clone turned up once. The chain is built from TRBV19 and TRBJ1-1, with TRBD1 matching 8 bases. From germline, CDR1 is LNHDA and CDR2 SQIVND (reference sequence). There are 16 residues in the CDR3. The junction had 14 bases not matched to a gene; V was cut back by 5 bases and J by 6 bases. The DNA for the CDR3 is TGTGCCAGTAGTTACGGACAGGGATCGTTCGTGGCTGAAGCTTTCTTT. This gives the protein CASSYGQGSFVAEAFF.

This chain uses TRBV15 with TRBJ2-1; weak D call: TRBD2 (5 bases). CDR3 size: 14 residues. CDR1 LNHNV and CDR2 YYDKDF come from the germline V gene (reference sequence). V was clipped by 1 base and J by 9 bases, with 13 bases between them. The CDR3 here is CATSRGGSRGEQFF. The CDR3 coding sequence is TGTGCCACCAGCAGAGGAGGTAGCCGGGGTGAGCAGTTCTTC.

The chain links TRBV10-1 to TRBJ1-4; 7 nucleotides line up with TRBD1. The CDR3 covers 13 residues. V shed 9 bases, J shed 5 bases, and the junction held 6 bases outside the gene matches. From germline, CDR1 is WNHNN and CDR2 SYGVQD (reference sequence). CDR3 DNA: TGCGCCAGTAGCTTACAGGGGAATGAAAAACTGTTTTTT. Translated, it gives CASSLQGNEKLFF.

This chain links TRBV10-3 with TRBJ2-7, with TRBD2 matching over 7 bases. This CDR3 has 15 residues. The ends lost 4 bases at V and 2 bases at J; junction bases unmatched: 8. The V gene's germline CDR1 is ENHRY and CDR2 SYGVKD. CDR3 DNA: TGTGCCATCAGTGGGGCTAGCGGTCGTCCCTACGAGCAGTACTTC. This encodes CAISGASGRPYEQYF.

The chain carries TRBV5-4 and TRBJ1-6; 8 bases map to TRBD1. The CDR3 spans 15 residues. Germline lookup yields CDR1 SGHNT and CDR2 YYREEE (reference sequence). The V gene end was trimmed by 4 bases and the J gene end by 8 bases; junction bases not matched to a gene: 8. CDR3 sequence reads: CASSKKVQGDSPLHF. CDR3 in DNA: TGTGCCAGCAGCAAGAAGGTACAGGGGGATTCACCCCTCCACTTT.

This clone occurred once. The chain is built from TRBV28 and TRBJ1-1; the match to TRBD1 covers 9 bases. The germline CDR1 and CDR2 sequences are MDHEN and SYDVKM. The V gene end was trimmed by 1 base and the J gene end by 4 bases; junction bases not matched to a gene: 7. This CDR3 region has 16 residues. The CDR3 spells CASSLLGQGGRTEAFF. Written as DNA, the CDR3 is TGTGCCAGCAGTTTATTGGGACAGGGCGGTCGCACTGAAGCTTTCTTT.

This clone has more than one count but fewer than ten. The rearrangement joins TRBV12-3 or TRBV12-4 to TRBJ2-2, with D perhaps matching TRBD2 (6 bases). CDR3 length equals 11 residues. V was shortened by 10 bases and J by 8 bases, with 11 bases between the two germline ends. The chain's CDR3 is CATRGVGELFF. DNA of the CDR3: TGTGCCACCCGCGGGGTGGGGGAGCTGTTTTTT.

The chain recombines TRBV5-1 with TRBJ1-5; unclear D gene. In germline, CDR1 is SGHRS, CDR2 YFSETQ. The CDR3 length is 14 residues. Trimming removed 3 bases at V and 0 bases at J, with 7 bases between. In DNA, the CDR3 is TGCGCCAGCAGCTACGACAATAGCAATCAGCCCCAGCATTTT. It specifies CASSYDNSNQPQHF.

The rearrangement joins TRBV23-1 to TRBJ1-1; 7 bases align to TRBD1. TRBV23-1 qualifies as an ORF whose function is uncertain. V lost 3 bases and J lost 3; bases outside the gene matches: 13. The CDR3 is 17 amino acids. The CDR3: CASSQPTGQADDTEAFF. The CDR3 bases are TGCGCCAGCAGTCAGCCCACAGGACAGGCCGATGACACTGAAGCTTTCTTT.

For the CDR3, the DNA is TGTGCCAGCAGCCATGGGTACAGGGGTTCGTCAGAGACCCAGTACTTC. It encodes CASSHGYRGSSETQYF. The gene calls are TRBV9 and TRBJ2-5, with 7 bases that match TRBD1. The length of the CDR3 is 16 residues. Germline V gene data show CDR1 as SGDLS and CDR2 as YYNGEE. The ends lost 4 bases at V and 4 bases at J; junction bases unmatched: 13.

V usage is TRBV18 and J usage is TRBJ2-2; 8 bases match TRBD2. V was clipped by 3 bases and J by 6 bases; unmatched bases: 12. The CDR3 totals 17 residues. CDR1 KGHSH and CDR2 LQKENI come from the germline V gene. The CDR3 region has the DNA TGTGCCAGCTCACCCAGGTCGGGACTAGGATATCCCGGGGAGCTGTTTTTT. Translation: CASSPRSGLGYPGELFF.

The rearrangement joins TRBV13 to TRBJ2-3; D might be TRBD1 (6 bases). Between the trimmed V and J ends, which lost 0 bases and 2 bases, there was a span of 12 bases. The CDR3 spans 16 residues. The germline V gene has CDR1 PRHDT and CDR2 FYEKMQ (reference sequence). CDR3 coding DNA: TGTGCCAGCAGCTTAGGACAGGGATACCACACAGATACGCAGTATTTT. It yields the protein CASSLGQGYHTDTQYF. Full variable domain (rest looked up from reference TRBV13 and TRBJ2-3): AAGVIQSPRHLIKEKRETATLKCYPIPRHDTVYWYQQGPGQDPQFLISFYEKMQSDKGSIPDRFSAQQFSDYHSELNMSSLELGDSALYFCASSLGQGYHTDTQYFGPGTRLTVL.

The chain couples TRBV4-2 to TRBJ2-7, with 7 bases aligning to TRBD2. The CDR3 has 15 amino acids. V gave up 4 bases and J gave up 3 bases; unmatched junction bases: 9. Germline V gene data show CDR1 as LGHNA and CDR2 as YNFKEQ. CDR3 DNA: TGTGCCAGCAGCCCCCCTGGGGACTACATCTACGAGCAGTACTTC. It encodes CASSPPGDYIYEQYF.

V is TRBV7-6 and J is TRBJ2-7; TRBD1 might be the D (5 bases). Trimming removed 1 base from V and 0 bases from J, with 7 bases in between. Germline CDR1 is SGHVS and CDR2 is FNYEAQ. The CDR3 contains 14 residues. As DNA, the CDR3 is TGTGCCAGCAGCTTAGGGACACTCTCCTACGAGCAGTACTTC. Its translation is CASSLGTLSYEQYF.

Only a few counts were recorded for this clone. At one end, the junction sequence differs from germline, possibly due to a read error. For the CDR3, the DNA is TGTGCTAGCAGCTTAGCGCCAGCGGGAGGTTTCGCAGATACGCAGTATTTT. Translating it yields CASSLAPAGGFADTQYF. The chain uses TRBV7-7 and TRBJ2-3, with TRBD2 matching over 9 bases. The germline CDR1 and CDR2 sequences are SSHAT and FNYEAQ (reference sequence). The CDR3 is 17 residues long.

This clone was observed a handful of times. The chain has TRBV28 and TRBJ2-7, with 7 bases fitting TRBD2. The CDR3 consists of 16 residues. CDR1 MDHEN and CDR2 SYDVKM come from the germline V gene. V lost 7 bases to trimming and J lost 0 bases; unmatched junction nucleotides: 12. Written as DNA, the CDR3 is TGTGCCAGCAATCCCGTTGGGGGGGGTAGCTCCTACGAGCAGTACTTC. Amino acids: CASNPVGGGSSYEQYF. The complete variable domain, with remaining parts taken from reference TRBV28 and TRBJ2-7, reads DVKVTQSSRYLVKRTGEKVFLECVQDMDHENMFWYRQDPGLGLRLIYFSYDVKMKEKGDIPEGYSVSREKKERFSLILESASTNQTSMYLCASNPVGGGSSYEQYFGPGTRLTVT.